The 14 T cell receptor beta chains presented below share a single source sample, sequenced in a study of T cell repertoires in cytomegalovirus infection. TCRdb re-called the reads with MiXCR, one entry per CDR3 protein. The sample lists approximately 70,000 distinct CDR3 sequences, over 3.5% seen once, with around a fifth in the top ten. The sequenced sample was PBMCs. Every receptor here comes from a human donor in good health (CMV status not recorded). Some clones in this sample may be carry-over from other donors' samples.

J is TRBJ2-2 and V is TRBV5-1, with D hard to call. V was shortened by 4 bases and J by 2 bases, with 12 bases between the two germline ends. The CDR3 contains 15 residues. Germline assignment: CDR1 SGHRS and CDR2 YFSETQ. This CDR3 is CASSPAVANTGELFF. In DNA form, the CDR3 reads TGCGCCAGCAGCCCCGCGGTCGCAAACACCGGGGAGCTGTTTTTT. Supplemented by reference TRBV5-1 and TRBJ2-2, the full variable domain reads KAGVTQTPRYLIKTRGQQVTLSCSPISGHRSVSWYQQTPGQGLQFLFEYFSETQRNKGNFPGRFSGRQFSNSRSEMNVSTLELGDSALYLCASSPAVANTGELFFGEGSRLTVL.

The table lists this clonotype with many counts. This chain uses TRBV7-2 with TRBJ1-5, with TRBD1 identical over 7 bases. Trimming took 2 bases from V and 4 from J; bases not matched to a gene: 8. CDR3 length: 16 amino acids. Per germline, CDR1 SGHTA and CDR2 FQGNSA. CDR3 residues: CASSLNMGQSNQPQHF. The CDR3 DNA reads as TGTGCCAGCAGCTTAAATATGGGACAGTCTAATCAGCCCCAGCATTTT.

Many counts were recorded for this clonotype. The V gene is TRBV7-2, the J gene TRBJ2-7; D is perhaps TRBD2 (6 bases). V shed 1 base and J shed 6 bases, with 10 bases lying between them. In germline, CDR1 is SGHTA, CDR2 FQGNSA. CDR3 length: 13 residues. The chain's CDR3 is CASSLERGSEQYF. The DNA of the CDR3 is TGTGCCAGCAGCTTAGAACGGGGGAGCGAGCAGTACTTC.

This clonotype was picked up many times. The chain employs TRBV7-2 and TRBJ2-5; 8 nucleotides agree with TRBD2. This CDR3 spans 13 amino acids. From germline, CDR1 is SGHTA and CDR2 FQGNSA. With V trimmed by 5 bases and J by 6 bases, 5 bases remained unmatched. The CDR3: CASSHASGQTQYF. The DNA for the CDR3 is TGTGCCAGCAGCCATGCTAGCGGGCAGACCCAGTACTTC.

This rearrangement joins TRBV28 to TRBJ2-5, with D unresolved. V lost 2 bases and J 9 bases, leaving 19 bases between the germline ends. From germline, CDR1 is MDHEN and CDR2 SYDVKM. This CDR3 comprises 15 residues. CDR3 amino acids: CASSLKVGLLKSQYF. The CDR3, as DNA: TGTGCCAGCAGTTTAAAGGTTGGCTTACTTAAGTCCCAGTACTTC. Based on the CDR3 plus reference TRBV28 and TRBJ2-5, the full variable domain is DVKVTQSSRYLVKRTGEKVFLECVQDMDHENMFWYRQDPGLGLRLIYFSYDVKMKEKGDIPEGYSVSREKKERFSLILESASTNQTSMYLCASSLKVGLLKSQYFGPGTRLLVL.

This clonotype was recorded at least ten times. The chain employs TRBV12-3 or TRBV12-4 and TRBJ1-1; D gene unclear. This CDR3 contains 14 residues. The V end lost 6 bases, the J end lost 4 bases, and 15 bases lay between the germline ends. CDR3 DNA: TGTGCCAGCAGCAGGAGCCGGGTCGGCACTGAAGCTTTCTTT. Its translation is CASSRSRVGTEAFF.

This clonotype came up many times. The chain uses TRBV7-2 and TRBJ2-3; 7 bases are shared with TRBD2. Unmatched junction bases numbered 16, after V lost 7 bases and J lost 9 bases. The CDR3 extends over 15 amino acids. From germline, CDR1 is SGHTA and CDR2 FQGNSA. The CDR3 region is CASTDPRGGGLTQYF. The CDR3 bases are TGTGCCAGCACCGACCCCCGTGGCGGGGGTTTGACGCAGTATTTT.

This clonotype occurred a few times. This chain links TRBV5-6 with TRBJ2-7, with 9 bases matching TRBD1. CDR3 length: 17 residues. Germline assignment: CDR1 SGHDT and CDR2 YYEEEE. V was pared by 0 bases and J by 6 bases, with 13 bases of the junction left unmatched. The DNA of the CDR3 is TGTGCCAGCAGCTTGGAAGTCGGTGGGACAGGGTCGTCCGAGCAGTACTTC. It translates to CASSLEVGGTGSSEQYF. The full variable domain, its missing parts supplied by reference TRBV5-6 and TRBJ2-7, is DAGVTQSPTHLIKTRGQQVTLRCSPKSGHDTVSWYQQALGQGPQFIFQYYEEEERQRGNFPDRFSGHQFPNYSSELNVNALLLGDSALYLCASSLEVGGTGSSEQYFGPGTRLTVT.

This clonotype was observed at least ten times. This chain joins TRBV7-2 and TRBJ1-1, with D tentatively TRBD1 (5 bases). The CDR3 length is 14 residues. Germline V lookup: CDR1 SGHTA, CDR2 FQGNSA. The V and J ends lost 6 bases and 5 bases respectively, with 16 bases between them. The CDR3 protein is CASSKTGGVTEAFF. The CDR3 region has the DNA TGTGCCAGCAGTAAAACCGGGGGGGTAACTGAAGCTTTCTTT.

This clonotype was seen repeatedly, ten times or more. The V call is TRBV7-3, the J call TRBJ2-3; D may be TRBD1 (5 bases). V dropped 5 bases and J dropped 3 bases, with 9 bases sitting between them. The CDR3 spans 13 residues. Germline V gene sequence: CDR1 SGHTA, CDR2 FQGTGA. The CDR3 nucleotides are TGTGCCAGCAGCAGCAGGGTTACAGATACGCAGTATTTT. It encodes CASSSRVTDTQYF.

Concerning this clonotype: The final CDR3 position lacks the conserved phenylalanine or tryptophan, pointing to a likely read error. The V call is TRBV6-2 or TRBV6-3, the J call TRBJ2-7; the D is unclear. V was cut by 6 bases and J by 3 bases, with 6 bases left in between. CDR1 and CDR2 from the germline V gene are MNHEY and SVGEGT. The CDR3 loop spans 11 amino acids. DNA of the CDR3: TGTGCCAGCAGCGACAACTACGAGCAGTACTTA. This sequence encodes CASSDNYEQYL.

Many counts were recorded for this clonotype. The V and J genes are TRBV7-2 and TRBJ1-3; no reliable D call. The CDR3 loop spans 15 amino acids. Germline CDR1 reads SGHTA; CDR2 reads FQGNSA. Trimming removed 0 bases at V and 6 bases at J, with 12 bases between. Written as DNA, the CDR3 is TGTGCCAGCAGCTTAGCGGAGCGTACCTCAAACACCATATATTTT. This sequence encodes CASSLAERTSNTIYF.

This clonotype was seen at least ten times. The rearrangement joins TRBV4-1 to TRBJ2-2; possible D gene TRBD2, 6 bases. Germline lookup yields CDR1 MGHRA and CDR2 YSYEKL. The CDR3 has 14 residues. The V and J ends lost 4 bases and 8 bases respectively, with 14 bases between them. The chain's CDR3 is CASSPQRASGELFF. In nucleotides, the CDR3 is TGCGCCAGCAGCCCTCAGCGGGCCTCGGGGGAGCTGTTTTTT.

This clonotype was recorded at least ten times. This rearrangement joins TRBV28 to TRBJ1-5; D might be TRBD1 (6 bases). CDR1 and CDR2 from the germline V gene are MDHEN and SYDVKM. Between the trimmed V and J ends, which lost 3 bases and 0 bases, there was a span of 12 bases. This CDR3 has 16 amino acids. The DNA of the CDR3 is TGTGCCAGCAGTTTTCGGACAGTTTATAGCAATCAGCCCCAGCATTTT. It encodes CASSFRTVYSNQPQHF.